These 10 T cell receptor beta chains originate from one sample sequenced in a study of siplizumab effects on memory and regulatory T cells. Generated by immunoSEQ multiplex PCR, the TCRdb table keeps only in-frame clones and is missing some. This repertoire shows roughly 5,900 clones, about 60% found once; its top ten account for 15%. Sequenced material: effector memory CD8+ T cells sorted from blood. As for subset: unstimulated CD8+ effector memory T cells. Receptors were obtained from a human donor in good health.

The J gene is TRBJ2-1, the V gene TRBV4-3; the match to TRBD2 covers 7 bases. The CDR3 extends over 15 amino acids. The V gene's germline CDR1 is LGHNA and CDR2 YSLEER. Losses at the gene ends were 1 base for V and 6 bases for J; bases not matched to a gene: 6. The CDR3 coding sequence is TGCGCCAGCAGCCAAGGATGGGGGGGGTCCAATGAGCAGTTCTTC. Translation gives CASSQGWGGSNEQFF.

Points on this clone: The junction and the germline gene differ at one end; a read error may be behind it. This rearrangement joins TRBV5-3 to TRBJ1-2; TRBD1 might be the D (5 bases). TRBV5-3 belongs to the ORF category, with a function that is uncertain. The CDR3 runs to 13 residues. CDR3 protein: CASSLNQGHGYTF. The CDR3 nucleotides are TGTGCCAGCAGCTTGAATCAGGGCCATGGCTACACCTTC.

V gene TRBV4-1 combines with J gene TRBJ2-7; D gene unclear. The CDR3 covers 15 residues. Trimming left V 3 bases short and J 2 bases short, with 14 bases between. Germline values: CDR1 MGHRA, CDR2 YSYEKL. CDR3 DNA sequence: TGCGCCAGCAGCCATCCTGCCCGGCGGCCCTACGAGCAGTACTTC. Its translation is CASSHPARRPYEQYF.

A few counts support this clone. The genes are TRBV6-1 and TRBJ1-5; no firm D call. Germline CDR1 reads MNHNS; CDR2 reads SASEGT. The CDR3 covers 13 residues. V lost 10 bases, J lost 0 bases, and 10 bases lay in between. The CDR3 nucleotides are TGTGCCACCAACAGTGTTAGCAATCAGCCCCAGCATTTT. It specifies CATNSVSNQPQHF.

This chain uses TRBV7-6 with TRBJ2-3, with D maybe TRBD2 (6 bases). The CDR3 runs to 16 residues. With 1 base removed from V and 1 base from J, the gap between germline ends came to 12 bases. The germline V gene encodes CDR1 SGHVS and CDR2 FNYEAQ. The CDR3 spells CASSLEKGGGTDTQYF. The CDR3 nucleotides read TGTGCCAGCAGCTTAGAAAAGGGAGGCGGCACAGATACGCAGTATTTT.

This sequence joins TRBV6-1 and TRBJ2-4; D call uncertain. The CDR3 loop spans 13 amino acids. Trimming took 0 bases from V and 7 from J, leaving 7 bases between them. CDR1 is MNHNS, CDR2 SASEGT, per germline. The CDR3 region is CASSEAIGNIQYF. For the CDR3, the DNA is TGTGCCAGCAGTGAAGCGATCGGGAACATTCAGTACTTC.

The chain uses TRBV5-6 and TRBJ1-1; 8 nucleotides align to TRBD1. The length of the CDR3 is 16 residues. CDR1 is SGHDT, CDR2 YYEEEE, per germline. V lost 0 bases to trimming and J lost 0 bases; unmatched junction nucleotides: 4. As DNA, the CDR3 is TGTGCCAGCAGCTTGGGAGGACAGGGCTTGAACACTGAAGCTTTCTTT. It encodes CASSLGGQGLNTEAFF.

The V call is TRBV6-5, the J call TRBJ2-1; D remains unclear. The CDR3 runs 11 residues. The V gene lost 8 bases and the J gene lost 4 bases, with 6 bases spanning the gap. Germline V CDR1 and CDR2: MNHEY, SVGAGI. CDR3: CASLRYNEQFF. The CDR3 coding sequence is TGTGCCAGCTTGAGATACAATGAGCAGTTCTTC.

This clone was observed a few times. This chain joins TRBV29-1 and TRBJ2-7; TRBD2 aligns across 7 bases. The CDR3 extends over 13 amino acids. The ends lost 1 base at V and 3 bases at J; junction bases unmatched: 3. Germline loops: CDR1 SQVTM, CDR2 ANQGSEA. CDR3 in DNA: TGCAGCGTTGAAGCCCGGGGGGACTACGAGCAGTACTTC. Translation gives CSVEARGDYEQYF.

The chain joins TRBV4-3 to TRBJ2-1; D gene uncertain. Germline CDR1 LGHNA, CDR2 YSLEER. V lost 0 bases and J 3 bases, leaving 6 bases between the germline ends. The length of the CDR3 is 14 residues. This CDR3 reads CASSQEESYNEQFF. The CDR3 region has the DNA TGCGCCAGCAGCCAAGAAGAAAGCTACAATGAGCAGTTCTTC.